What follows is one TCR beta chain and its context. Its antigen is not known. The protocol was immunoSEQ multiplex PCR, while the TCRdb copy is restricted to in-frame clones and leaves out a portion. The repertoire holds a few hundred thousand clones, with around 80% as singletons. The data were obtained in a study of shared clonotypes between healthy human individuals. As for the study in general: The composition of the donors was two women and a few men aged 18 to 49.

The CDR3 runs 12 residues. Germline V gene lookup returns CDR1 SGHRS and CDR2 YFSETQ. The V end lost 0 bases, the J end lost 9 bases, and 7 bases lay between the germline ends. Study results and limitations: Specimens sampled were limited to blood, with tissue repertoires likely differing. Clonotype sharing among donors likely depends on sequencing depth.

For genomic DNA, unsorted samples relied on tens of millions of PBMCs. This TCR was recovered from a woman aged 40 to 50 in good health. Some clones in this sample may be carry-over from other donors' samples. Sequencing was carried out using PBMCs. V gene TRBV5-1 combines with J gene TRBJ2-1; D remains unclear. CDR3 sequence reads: CASSLVSGEQFF. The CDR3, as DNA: TGCGCCAGCAGCTTGGTCTCCGGTGAGCAGTTCTTC.